This paragraph reports one TCR beta chain. Its antigen remains unknown. Some clones are missing from TCRdb's copy, which holds only in-frame ones; the method was immunoSEQ multiplex PCR. Of 7,500 to 9,000 clones listed, roughly 84% are singletons. Germline V gene lookup returns CDR1 MNHNS and CDR2 SASEGT. The CDR3 totals 13 residues. The V and J ends lost 4 bases and 6 bases respectively, with 10 bases between them. The data stem from a study of neoadjuvant nivolumab and ipilimumab in lung cancer. Study-wide findings and caveats: Only two of four nivolumab-treated tumors gained richness and clonality by surgery. Only a small number of samples underwent TCR sequencing. Only a single major-pathologic-response sample was available for clonality analysis.

The chain combines TRBV6-1 with TRBJ1-5; D unresolved. The sequence derives from an adult with non-small cell lung cancer. The source was tumor tissue, collected after neoadjuvant nivolumab, alone or with ipilimumab, at or shortly before surgery. The CDR3 protein is CASSGQYGQPQHF. For the CDR3, the DNA is TGTGCCAGCAGTGGTCAGTATGGTCAGCCCCAGCATTTT.